This is a list of T cell receptor beta chains from one sample in a study of blood T cell repertoires in COVID-19. This table comes from immunoSEQ multiplex PCR, and its TCRdb copy is limited to in-frame clones, with some not included. The top ten clones hold more than 0.95% of a sample with 380,000 or so clones, approximately 77% of them seen once. Sequenced material: peripheral blood. All receptors derive from a human donor with acute or convalescent COVID-19. The donor label of this sample is uncertain. Both conserved end residues are part of each CDR3. The order of the fields is V gene, D gene, J gene, clone size, CDR3 DNA, CDR3 protein. D genes are given only for firm matches. Clone size, where shown, is once, few, many, or a class for clones that have expanded.

V gene: TRBV27
D gene: NA
J gene: TRBJ1-6
clone size: few
CDR3 DNA: TGTGCCAGCAGGAATAGGGGGAATAATTCACCCCTCCACTTT
CDR3 protein: CASRNRGNNSPLHF

V gene: TRBV19
D gene: TRBD1
J gene: TRBJ1-1
clone size: NA
CDR3 DNA: TGTGCCAGTAGCGGGGACAGTAACACTGAAGCTTTCTTT
CDR3 protein: CASSGDSNTEAFF

V gene: TRBV19
D gene: NA
J gene: TRBJ1-2
clone size: NA
CDR3 DNA: TGTGCCAGTAGTCACCAGGGCGGAATCTATGGCTACACCTTC
CDR3 protein: CASSHQGGIYGYTF

V gene: TRBV19
D gene: TRBD1
J gene: TRBJ1-2
clone size: NA
CDR3 DNA: TGTGCCAGTAGCCGACAGGGGTTGACAGGGCTTCATGGCTACACCTTC
CDR3 protein: CASSRQGLTGLHGYTF

V gene: TRBV7-2
D gene: NA
J gene: TRBJ1-2
clone size: NA
CDR3 DNA: TGTGCCAGCAGCTTATGGCCTAGCGGCTACACCTTC
CDR3 protein: CASSLWPSGYTF

V gene: TRBV18
D gene: NA
J gene: TRBJ2-5
clone size: NA
CDR3 DNA: TGTGCCAGCTCGCCCATCCGGGACACGCAGACCCAGTACTTC
CDR3 protein: CASSPIRDTQTQYF

V gene: TRBV7-2
D gene: TRBD1
J gene: TRBJ2-3
clone size: NA
CDR3 DNA: TGTGCCAGCAGCTTAGCGCCAGGGGGTGGCACAGATACGCAGTATTTT
CDR3 protein: CASSLAPGGGTDTQYF

V gene: TRBV29-1
D gene: TRBD1
J gene: TRBJ1-2
clone size: NA
CDR3 DNA: TGCAGCGTCGGGGACAGGGCGTATGGCTACACCTTC
CDR3 protein: CSVGDRAYGYTF

V gene: TRBV29-1
D gene: NA
J gene: TRBJ2-6
clone size: NA
CDR3 DNA: TGCAGCGTTGGCCACCTGTCAACAGGGCCAACTGGGGCCAACGTCCTGACTTTC
CDR3 protein: CSVGHLSTGPTGANVLTF

V gene: TRBV2
D gene: TRBD2
J gene: TRBJ2-3
clone size: NA
CDR3 DNA: TGTGCCAGCAGACGAACTAGCGGCAGCACAGATACGCAGTATTTT
CDR3 protein: CASRRTSGSTDTQYF

V gene: TRBV7-9
D gene: TRBD1
J gene: TRBJ2-7
clone size: NA
CDR3 DNA: TGTGCCAGCAGCCTGAACCCCAGGGGGCGCGAATACGAGCAGTACTTC
CDR3 protein: CASSLNPRGREYEQYF

V gene: TRBV30
D gene: NA
J gene: TRBJ1-5
clone size: NA
CDR3 DNA: TGTGCCTGGAGTGTTCAGGGCAATCAGCCCCAGCATTTT
CDR3 protein: CAWSVQGNQPQHF

V gene: TRBV5-1
D gene: NA
J gene: TRBJ2-1
clone size: once
CDR3 DNA: TGCGCCAGCAGCGGCGGGCCGTTGAATGAGCAGTTCTTC
CDR3 protein: CASSGGPLNEQFF

V gene: TRBV7-8
D gene: TRBD2
J gene: TRBJ2-2
clone size: NA
CDR3 DNA: TGTGCCAGCAGCTTTAGCGGGGGGCTGACTACCGGGGAGCTGTTTTTT
CDR3 protein: CASSFSGGLTTGELFF

V gene: TRBV2
D gene: TRBD1
J gene: TRBJ2-6
clone size: NA
CDR3 DNA: TGTGCCAGCAGAGTCGGGACAGTTGGGGCCAACGTCCTGACTTTC
CDR3 protein: CASRVGTVGANVLTF

V gene: TRBV29-1
D gene: NA
J gene: TRBJ2-7
clone size: NA
CDR3 DNA: TGCAGCGTTGTCGTTCTCCCCCACGAGCAGTACTTC
CDR3 protein: CSVVVLPHEQYF

V gene: TRBV24-1
D gene: NA
J gene: TRBJ2-7
clone size: many
CDR3 DNA: TGTGCCACCAGTGATTTGACAACCTACGAGCAGTACTTC
CDR3 protein: CATSDLTTYEQYF

V gene: TRBV5-6
D gene: NA
J gene: TRBJ1-1
clone size: NA
CDR3 DNA: TGTGCCAGCAGCTTGAGAGGGTTAGCTTTCTTT
CDR3 protein: CASSLRGLAFF

V gene: TRBV5-5
D gene: TRBD1
J gene: TRBJ1-1
clone size: NA
CDR3 DNA: TGTGCCAGCAGCTTAGACAGGGGACAAGCTTTCTTT
CDR3 protein: CASSLDRGQAFF

V gene: TRBV18
D gene: NA
J gene: TRBJ1-2
clone size: NA
CDR3 DNA: TGTGCCAGCTCACCTCAGGGTTCCGATTATGGCTACACCTTC
CDR3 protein: CASSPQGSDYGYTF

V gene: TRBV30
D gene: NA
J gene: TRBJ1-2
clone size: NA
CDR3 DNA: TGTGCCTACCTAATTAAAGCTAACTATGGCTACACCTTC
CDR3 protein: CAYLIKANYGYTF

V gene: TRBV28
D gene: TRBD2
J gene: TRBJ2-5
clone size: NA
CDR3 DNA: TGTGCCAGCAGTTTGAGCGGGGGAGAGACCCAGTACTTC
CDR3 protein: CASSLSGGETQYF

V gene: TRBV9
D gene: TRBD2
J gene: TRBJ2-1
clone size: NA
CDR3 DNA: TGTGCCAGCAGCGTAGGAGCGGGGGCCTCCTACAATGAGCAGTTCTTC
CDR3 protein: CASSVGAGASYNEQFF

V gene: TRBV24-1
D gene: NA
J gene: TRBJ2-5
clone size: NA
CDR3 DNA: TGTGCCACCAGTGATGCGGGACAGACAGAGACCCAGTACTTC
CDR3 protein: CATSDAGQTETQYF

V gene: TRBV19
D gene: TRBD1
J gene: TRBJ1-1
clone size: NA
CDR3 DNA: TGTGCCAGTAGTATTTATGGCAGGGGGGACACTGAAGCTTTCTTT
CDR3 protein: CASSIYGRGDTEAFF

V gene: TRBV19
D gene: TRBD1
J gene: TRBJ1-3
clone size: NA
CDR3 DNA: TGTGCCAGTACCCGAGGGGGGACAGGAGCTGGAAACACCATATATTTT
CDR3 protein: CASTRGGTGAGNTIYF

V gene: TRBV5-6
D gene: NA
J gene: TRBJ1-1
clone size: NA
CDR3 DNA: TGTGCCAGCAGTGGAGGGCAGGGAATAGAAGCTTTCTTT
CDR3 protein: CASSGGQGIEAFF

V gene: TRBV7-2
D gene: TRBD2
J gene: TRBJ2-1
clone size: NA
CDR3 DNA: TGTGCCAGCAGCCCGAACTCAGCGGGGGGGCGTAGTGAGCAGTTCTTC
CDR3 protein: CASSPNSAGGRSEQFF

V gene: TRBV5-8
D gene: NA
J gene: TRBJ1-5
clone size: once
CDR3 DNA: TGTGCCAGCACCTCATGGGGGGGTAAATATAGCAATCAGCCCCAGCATTTT
CDR3 protein: CASTSWGGKYSNQPQHF

V gene: TRBV6-5
D gene: TRBD1
J gene: TRBJ1-1
clone size: NA
CDR3 DNA: TGTGCCGAGGGGGACAGTAGAGGTACTGAAGCTTTCTTT
CDR3 protein: CAEGDSRGTEAFF

V gene: TRBV7-9
D gene: TRBD1
J gene: TRBJ1-2
clone size: NA
CDR3 DNA: TGTGCCAGCAGCTTAGGGGACAGGGACTTCCCCTATGGCTACACCTTC
CDR3 protein: CASSLGDRDFPYGYTF

V gene: TRBV6-5
D gene: TRBD1
J gene: TRBJ2-4
clone size: few
CDR3 DNA: TGTGCCAGCATTTTCGATGAGACAGGGGGAAACATTCAGTACTTC
CDR3 protein: CASIFDETGGNIQYF

V gene: TRBV10-3
D gene: TRBD2
J gene: TRBJ2-1
clone size: NA
CDR3 DNA: TGTGCCACCGGACCGGGACTAGCGGGAGGTGATGAGCAGTTCTTC
CDR3 protein: CATGPGLAGGDEQFF

V gene: TRBV5-4
D gene: TRBD1
J gene: TRBJ2-4
clone size: NA
CDR3 DNA: TGTGCCAGCAGCTTCTGGACAGGGGGGTCGGTCAAAAACATTCAGTACTTC
CDR3 protein: CASSFWTGGSVKNIQYF

V gene: TRBV28
D gene: NA
J gene: TRBJ1-2
clone size: NA
CDR3 DNA: TGTGCCAGCAGTTTAGAAGTCCAGGGTCTAGGTGGCTACACCTTC
CDR3 protein: CASSLEVQGLGGYTF

V gene: TRBV6-6
D gene: NA
J gene: TRBJ2-7
clone size: NA
CDR3 DNA: TGTGCCAGCAGTTACGCGAGTTCCTACGAGCAGTACTTC
CDR3 protein: CASSYASSYEQYF

V gene: TRBV7-2
D gene: TRBD2
J gene: TRBJ2-3
clone size: NA
CDR3 DNA: TGTGCCAGCAGCCCCCGTAGAGCGGGGGGGCCGGCAGATACGCAGTATTTT
CDR3 protein: CASSPRRAGGPADTQYF

V gene: TRBV6-2/TRBV6-3
D gene: NA
J gene: TRBJ2-3
clone size: NA
CDR3 DNA: TGTGCCAGCAGTCCCGGCGGGGTTACAGATACGCAGTATTTT
CDR3 protein: CASSPGGVTDTQYF

V gene: TRBV9
D gene: NA
J gene: TRBJ2-1
clone size: NA
CDR3 DNA: TGTGCCAGCAGCGTAGTTTCCTCGAATGAGCAGTTCTTC
CDR3 protein: CASSVVSSNEQFF

V gene: TRBV7-7
D gene: NA
J gene: TRBJ2-7
clone size: few
CDR3 DNA: TGTGCCAGCAGCTTCCCCCCCGGGGACTTAAGCTCCTACGAGCAGTACTTC
CDR3 protein: CASSFPPGDLSSYEQYF

V gene: TRBV30
D gene: NA
J gene: TRBJ1-1
clone size: NA
CDR3 DNA: TGTGCCTGGAGTGGAATTTACATGAACACTGAAGCTTTCTTT
CDR3 protein: CAWSGIYMNTEAFF

V gene: TRBV18
D gene: NA
J gene: TRBJ2-1
clone size: NA
CDR3 DNA: TGTGCCAGCTCACTAGACGTGGGAGGGCAGTTCTTC
CDR3 protein: CASSLDVGGQFF

V gene: TRBV30
D gene: NA
J gene: TRBJ2-7
clone size: NA
CDR3 DNA: TGTGCCTGGAGTGTGGAGGGGCTGCCCTACGAGCAGTACTTC
CDR3 protein: CAWSVEGLPYEQYF

V gene: TRBV18
D gene: NA
J gene: TRBJ1-2
clone size: NA
CDR3 DNA: TGTGCCAGCTCACCCGAGACCAGGGGAGATGGCTACACCTTC
CDR3 protein: CASSPETRGDGYTF

V gene: TRBV7-8
D gene: NA
J gene: TRBJ1-5
clone size: few
CDR3 DNA: TGTGCCAGCAGCGGCAGGGGAAATCAGCCCCAGCATTTT
CDR3 protein: CASSGRGNQPQHF

V gene: TRBV19
D gene: TRBD1
J gene: TRBJ1-2
clone size: NA
CDR3 DNA: TGTGCCAGTAGTGGCCCCCTCCATCACAGGGGAGATGGCTATGGCTACACCTTC
CDR3 protein: CASSGPLHHRGDGYGYTF

V gene: TRBV9
D gene: TRBD2
J gene: TRBJ2-5
clone size: NA
CDR3 DNA: TGTGCCAGCAGCGTAGGAGGCGGGGGGGCCGGAGAGACCCAGTACTTC
CDR3 protein: CASSVGGGGAGETQYF

V gene: TRBV19
D gene: NA
J gene: TRBJ2-3
clone size: NA
CDR3 DNA: TGTGCCAGTAGTATGAGACAGACCACAGATACGCAGTATTTT
CDR3 protein: CASSMRQTTDTQYF

V gene: TRBV28
D gene: TRBD2
J gene: TRBJ2-3
clone size: NA
CDR3 DNA: TGTGCCAGCAGTTCCTGGGTCGGCGGGGGGGCTACAGATACGCAGTATTTT
CDR3 protein: CASSSWVGGGATDTQYF

V gene: TRBV6-6
D gene: TRBD1
J gene: TRBJ1-3
clone size: NA
CDR3 DNA: TGTGCCAGCAGTCTCCGACAGGGGGCGGGAAGTCCTGGAAACACCATATATTTT
CDR3 protein: CASSLRQGAGSPGNTIYF